Each of the 18 T cell receptor beta chains below was sequenced from the same sample in a study of blood T cell repertoires in COVID-19. Sequencing used immunoSEQ multiplex PCR; TCRdb keeps in-frame clones, though not all of them. The sample has about 140,000 clones; 75% to 85% are singletons. The sample consisted of peripheral blood. All receptors derive from a woman of 80 years or more with acute or convalescent COVID-19.

V and J are TRBV9 and TRBJ1-6; a weak D match, TRBD1 (5 bases). CDR1 and CDR2 (germline): SGDLS, YYNGEE. The V end was cut by 7 bases, the J end by 9 bases, with 17 bases between. The CDR3 spans 14 residues. Here the CDR3 DNA reads TGTGCCAGCTCGGAGGGACGTCTTTTTTCACCCCTCCACTTT. It translates to CASSEGRLFSPLHF.

This chain joins TRBV5-1 and TRBJ2-5; 9 positions agree with TRBD1. This CDR3 spans 13 amino acids. Looked up from germline, CDR1 is SGHRS and CDR2 is YFSETQ. The trim removed 7 bases at V and 2 bases at J, leaving 3 bases unmatched. The CDR3 DNA sequence: TGCGCCAGCTCCGGACAGGGGCAAGAGACCCAGTACTTC. This gives the protein CASSGQGQETQYF.

This clone was counted a single time. The chain joins TRBV29-1 to TRBJ2-2, with TRBD1 matching 7 bases. The CDR3 is 14 residues long. V lost 7 bases to trimming and J lost 6 bases; unmatched junction nucleotides: 11. Germline CDR1 SQVTM, CDR2 ANQGSEA. CDR3 loop: CSARGGVVAGELFF. CDR3 sequence (DNA): TGCAGCGCTCGAGGGGGCGTCGTAGCCGGGGAGCTGTTTTTT.

This chain joins TRBV7-9 and TRBJ1-1; unclear D gene. Trimming removed 5 bases from V and 5 bases from J, with 12 bases in between. The CDR3 runs to 13 residues. Germline V gene data show CDR1 as SEHNR and CDR2 as FQNEAQ (reference sequence). CDR3 nucleotides: TGTGCCAGCAGCCCACAAGCGGATACTGAAGCTTTCTTT. Residues: CASSPQADTEAFF.

J is TRBJ2-5 and V is TRBV4-1, with 7 nucleotides matching TRBD2. Per germline, CDR1 MGHRA and CDR2 YSYEKL. The length of the CDR3 is 13 residues. J lost 5 bases, V lost 4 bases, and 4 bases had no gene match. The CDR3 spells CASSRSGAETQYF. The DNA of the CDR3 is TGCGCCAGCAGCCGGAGCGGGGCTGAGACCCAGTACTTC.

The genes are TRBV9 and TRBJ2-5; a possible D gene is TRBD1 (5 bases). The germline V gene encodes CDR1 SGDLS and CDR2 YYNGEE. The CDR3 covers 12 residues. V lost 3 bases to trimming and J lost 5 bases, with 8 bases between them. In DNA, the CDR3 is TGTGCCAGCAGCGAGGGGTTGGAGACCCAGTACTTC. The encoded protein is CASSEGLETQYF.

This sequence joins TRBV4-1 and TRBJ2-7; TRBD2 agrees at 11 bases. Germline values: CDR1 MGHRA, CDR2 YSYEKL. This CDR3 has 15 amino acids. V was pared by 4 bases and J by 3 bases, with 5 bases of the junction left unmatched. The CDR3 DNA follows: TGCGCCAGCAGCCGAGGGACTAGCGGAAACTACGAGCAGTACTTC. Amino acid sequence: CASSRGTSGNYEQYF.

Written as DNA, the CDR3 is TGTGCCAGCAGTCTTAGCGGGGGGGAACCAAGCGAGCAGTTCTTC. As protein: CASSLSGGEPSEQFF. V gene TRBV6-5 combines with J gene TRBJ2-1; 11 bases match TRBD2. From germline, CDR1 is MNHEY and CDR2 SVGAGI. The CDR3 extends over 15 amino acids. The ends lost 5 bases at V and 10 bases at J; junction bases unmatched: 10.

This clone was observed a single time. DNA for the CDR3: TGTGCCAGCAGCGTAGGCGGGGACGCACGCCTACCCTACAATGAGCAGTTCTTC. Translating it yields CASSVGGDARLPYNEQFF. The chain links TRBV9 to TRBJ2-1, with D perhaps TRBD2 (6 bases). CDR1 is SGDLS and CDR2 is YYNGEE in the germline V gene. CDR3 length: 18 residues. V was pared by 0 bases and J by 2 bases, with 18 bases between.

The rearrangement links TRBV19 to TRBJ1-5; D not certain. The CDR3 is 15 amino acids. The V and J ends lost 7 bases and 5 bases respectively, with 18 bases between them. Germline CDR1 and CDR2: LNHDA and SQIVND (reference sequence). CDR3 DNA sequence: TGTGCCAGTACGCCCCCCGCGGGGTGGGATCAGCCCCAGCATTTT. Protein product: CASTPPAGWDQPQHF.

The rearrangement links TRBV4-1 to TRBJ2-3; 15 bases map to TRBD2. V shed 4 bases, J shed 4 bases, and the junction held 9 bases outside the gene matches. This CDR3 spans 18 amino acids. Germline V CDR1 and CDR2: MGHRA, YSYEKL. The CDR3 sequence: CASSLGLAGGTPPDTQYF. CDR3 nucleotides: TGCGCCAGCAGCCTTGGACTAGCGGGGGGGACGCCCCCAGATACGCAGTATTTT.

The chain recombines TRBV19 with TRBJ1-2; 9 bases map to TRBD1. The CDR3 spans 15 residues. The V gene's germline CDR1 is LNHDA and CDR2 SQIVND (reference sequence). The trim removed 5 bases at V and 9 bases at J, leaving 13 bases unmatched. CDR3 sequence (DNA): TGTGCCAGTAGTTCTCGTCCCGGGACAGGGATCAGCTACACCTTC. This encodes CASSSRPGTGISYTF.

J is TRBJ1-1 and V is TRBV5-1; TRBD1 matches at 11 bases. Germline CDR1 is SGHRS and CDR2 is YFSETQ. The CDR3 length is 14 residues. The V segment lost 4 bases and the J segment 4 bases; nucleotides outside the gene matches: 3. The CDR3 DNA is TGCGCCAGCAGCCCCGGGACAGGGGGCACTGAAGCTTTCTTT. Amino acid sequence: CASSPGTGGTEAFF.

The CDR3, as DNA: TGTGCCAGCAGTTTCGCCGGGACAGGGGGAGAAAAACTGTTTTTT. It encodes CASSFAGTGGEKLFF. The V gene is TRBV28, the J gene TRBJ1-4, with 11 nucleotides matching TRBD1. Germline V gene sequence: CDR1 MDHEN, CDR2 SYDVKM. Trimming took 3 bases from V and 8 from J; bases not matched to a gene: 5. CDR3 size: 15 residues.

J is TRBJ2-7 and V is TRBV28; 8 nucleotides line up with TRBD1. The CDR3 sequence is 15 residues long. Germline lookup yields CDR1 MDHEN and CDR2 SYDVKM. V shed 1 base and J 0 bases; nucleotides not matched to a gene: 2. Here the CDR3 reads CASSLLQGVSYEQYF. CDR3 sequence (DNA): TGTGCCAGCAGTTTATTACAGGGGGTCTCCTACGAGCAGTACTTC. The full variable domain, rest sourced from reference TRBV28 and TRBJ2-7, is DVKVTQSSRYLVKRTGEKVFLECVQDMDHENMFWYRQDPGLGLRLIYFSYDVKMKEKGDIPEGYSVSREKKERFSLILESASTNQTSMYLCASSLLQGVSYEQYFGPGTRLTVT.

The chain combines TRBV5-4 with TRBJ1-1, with TRBD1 matching over 7 bases. Germline assignment: CDR1 SGHNT and CDR2 YYREEE (reference sequence). The CDR3 contains 14 residues. V was pared by 2 bases and J by 3 bases, with 4 bases of the junction left unmatched. The CDR3 here is CASSLRDRHTEAFF. In nucleotides, the CDR3 is TGTGCCAGCAGCTTAAGGGACAGACACACTGAAGCTTTCTTT.

The chain has TRBV5-4 and TRBJ2-3, with D maybe TRBD2 (6 bases). Deletions cut 4 bases from V and 3 bases from J, with 18 bases between. The CDR3 is 16 residues long. Germline V lookup: CDR1 SGHNT, CDR2 YYREEE (reference sequence). Here the CDR3 reads CASSPWKGGGTDTQYF. The CDR3 region has the DNA TGTGCCAGCAGCCCTTGGAAGGGTGGGGGGACAGATACGCAGTATTTT. The full variable domain, with the rest looked up from reference TRBV5-4 and TRBJ2-3, is ETGVTQSPTHLIKTRGQQVTLRCSSQSGHNTVSWYQQALGQGPQFIFQYYREEENGRGNFPPRFSGLQFPNYSSELNVNALELDDSALYLCASSPWKGGGTDTQYFGPGTRLTVL.

This rearrangement joins TRBV5-1 to TRBJ1-1; weak D call: TRBD1 (6 bases). From germline, CDR1 is SGHRS and CDR2 YFSETQ. Trimming removed 5 bases at V and 5 bases at J, with 13 bases between. The length of the CDR3 is 13 residues. CDR3 amino acids: CASSSTGRTEAFF. The CDR3 bases are TGCGCCAGCAGTTCCACAGGGCGGACTGAAGCTTTCTTT.